This TCR beta chain originates from a study of OX40 agonist ivuxolimab in advanced cancers. Study-wide context: Partial responses were achieved by three patients, one with hepatocellular carcinoma and two with cutaneous melanoma.

Study-wide results and limits: More expanded clones were seen, on average, in CD8+ T cells than in CD4+.

Data came from immunoSEQ multiplex PCR; TCRdb stores just in-frame clones and leaves some out. Counted here are about 110,000 clones, more than 85% occurring once; the ten biggest clones make up roughly 1.3%. Germline CDR1 and CDR2: LNHDA and SQIVND (reference sequence). This CDR3 is built from 12 residues. As regards this clone: As yet, its antigen is unknown. At one end the junction does not follow the germline gene, possibly because of a read error.

This TCR derives from an adult with an advanced solid tumor such as melanoma, head and neck, liver or kidney cancer. V gene TRBV19 combines with J gene TRBJ2-7; D could derive from TRBD1 or TRBD2 (5 bases each). The sequenced sample was CD4+ or CD8+ T cells sorted from blood, obtained in a trial of the OX40 agonist ivuxolimab. CDR3 coding DNA: TGTGCCAGTAGTATAGAGAGGGGCGCGGTTCACTTC. Amino acids: CASSIERGAVHF.